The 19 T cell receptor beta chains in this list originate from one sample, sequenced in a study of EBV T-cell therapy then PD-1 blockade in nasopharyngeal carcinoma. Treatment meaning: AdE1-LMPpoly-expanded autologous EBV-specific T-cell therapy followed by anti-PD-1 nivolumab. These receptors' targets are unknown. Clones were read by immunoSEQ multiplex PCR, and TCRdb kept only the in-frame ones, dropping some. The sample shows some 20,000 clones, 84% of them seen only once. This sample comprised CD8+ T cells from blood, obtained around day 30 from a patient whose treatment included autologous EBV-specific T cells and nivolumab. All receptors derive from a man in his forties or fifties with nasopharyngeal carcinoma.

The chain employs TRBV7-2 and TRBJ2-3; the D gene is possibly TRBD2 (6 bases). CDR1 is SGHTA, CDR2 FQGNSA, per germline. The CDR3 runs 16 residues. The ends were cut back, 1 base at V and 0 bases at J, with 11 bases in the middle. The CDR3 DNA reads TGTGCCAGCAGCTTAGGCTGGCGGGGAAGCACAGATACGCAGTATTTT. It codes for CASSLGWRGSTDTQYF.

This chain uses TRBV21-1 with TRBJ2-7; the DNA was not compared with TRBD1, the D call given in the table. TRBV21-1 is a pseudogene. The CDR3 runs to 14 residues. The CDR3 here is CASSKKTGGAEQYF. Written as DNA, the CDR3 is TGTGCCAGCAGCAAAAAAACAGGGGGCGCCGAGCAGTACTTC.

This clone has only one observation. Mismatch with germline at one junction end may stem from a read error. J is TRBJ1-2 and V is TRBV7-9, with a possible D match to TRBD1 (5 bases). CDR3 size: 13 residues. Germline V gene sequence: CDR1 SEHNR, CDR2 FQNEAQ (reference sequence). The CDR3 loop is CASSSPLPGLGIF. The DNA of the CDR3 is TGTGCCAGCAGCTCCCCCCTACCGGGACTTGGGATCTTC.

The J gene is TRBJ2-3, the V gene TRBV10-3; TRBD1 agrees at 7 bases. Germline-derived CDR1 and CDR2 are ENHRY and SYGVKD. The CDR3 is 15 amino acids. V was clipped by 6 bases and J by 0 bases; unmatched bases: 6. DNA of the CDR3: TGTGCCATCAGCCCCGGGACAGTTAGCACAGATACGCAGTATTTT. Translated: CAISPGTVSTDTQYF.

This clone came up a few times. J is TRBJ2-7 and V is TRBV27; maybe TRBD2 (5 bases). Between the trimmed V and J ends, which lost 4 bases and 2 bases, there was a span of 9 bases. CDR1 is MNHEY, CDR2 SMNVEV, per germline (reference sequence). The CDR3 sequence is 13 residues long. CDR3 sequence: CASSSGTPYEQYF. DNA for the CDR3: TGTGCCAGCAGTTCGGGAACTCCCTACGAGCAGTACTTC.

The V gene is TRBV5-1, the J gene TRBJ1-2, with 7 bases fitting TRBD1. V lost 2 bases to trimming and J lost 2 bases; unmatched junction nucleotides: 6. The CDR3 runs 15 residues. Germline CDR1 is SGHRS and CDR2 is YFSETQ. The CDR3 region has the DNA TGCGCCAGCAGCTTCCTAACAGGGGAAAACTATGGCTACACCTTC. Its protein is CASSFLTGENYGYTF.

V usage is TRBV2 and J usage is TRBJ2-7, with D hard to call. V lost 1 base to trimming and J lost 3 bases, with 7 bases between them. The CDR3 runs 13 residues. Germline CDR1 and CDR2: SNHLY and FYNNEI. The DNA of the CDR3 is TGTGCCAGCAGTGAAGGAGGTATCTACGAGCAGTACTTC. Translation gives CASSEGGIYEQYF.

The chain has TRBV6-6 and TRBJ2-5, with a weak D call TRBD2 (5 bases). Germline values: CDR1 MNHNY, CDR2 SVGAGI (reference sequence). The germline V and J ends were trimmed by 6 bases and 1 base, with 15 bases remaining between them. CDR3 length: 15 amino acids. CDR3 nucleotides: TGTGCCAGCAGAATTTACGAGGGCCCCCAAGAGACCCAGTACTTC. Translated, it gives CASRIYEGPQETQYF.

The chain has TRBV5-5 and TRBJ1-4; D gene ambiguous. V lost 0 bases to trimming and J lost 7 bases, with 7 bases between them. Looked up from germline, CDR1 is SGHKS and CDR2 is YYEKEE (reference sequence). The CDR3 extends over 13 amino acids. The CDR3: CASSLVGSEKLFF. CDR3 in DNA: TGTGCCAGCAGCTTGGTCGGTAGTGAAAAACTGTTTTTT.

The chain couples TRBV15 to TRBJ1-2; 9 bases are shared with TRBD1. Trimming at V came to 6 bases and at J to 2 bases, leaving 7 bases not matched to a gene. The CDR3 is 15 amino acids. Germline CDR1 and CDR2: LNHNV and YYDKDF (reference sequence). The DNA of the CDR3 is TGTGCCACCAGAGCTCGGACAGGGGCGAACTATGGCTACACCTTC. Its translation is CATRARTGANYGYTF.

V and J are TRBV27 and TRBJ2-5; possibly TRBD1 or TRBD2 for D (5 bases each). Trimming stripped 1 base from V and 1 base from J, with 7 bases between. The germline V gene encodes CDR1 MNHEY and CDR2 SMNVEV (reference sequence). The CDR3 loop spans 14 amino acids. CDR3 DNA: TGTGCCAGCAGTTTATATGGGGGCCAAGAGACCCAGTACTTC. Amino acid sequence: CASSLYGGQETQYF.

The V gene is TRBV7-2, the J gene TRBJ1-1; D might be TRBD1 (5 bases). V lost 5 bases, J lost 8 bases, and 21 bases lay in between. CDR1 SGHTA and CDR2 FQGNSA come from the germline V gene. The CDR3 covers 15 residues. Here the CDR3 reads CASSLSGGVALEAFF. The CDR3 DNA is TGTGCCAGCAGCCTATCGGGGGGGGTTGCCCTAGAAGCTTTCTTT.

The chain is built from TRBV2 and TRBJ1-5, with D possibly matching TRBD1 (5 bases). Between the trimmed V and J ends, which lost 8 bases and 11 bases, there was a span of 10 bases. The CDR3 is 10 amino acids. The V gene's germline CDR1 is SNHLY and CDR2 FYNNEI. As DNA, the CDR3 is TGTGCCAGCGGGGGGTTTTCCCAGCATTTT. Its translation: CASGGFSQHF.

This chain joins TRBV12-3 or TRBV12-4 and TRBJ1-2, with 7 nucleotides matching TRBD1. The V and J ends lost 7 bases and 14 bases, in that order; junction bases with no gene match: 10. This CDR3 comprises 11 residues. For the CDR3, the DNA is TGTGCCAGCATTACGCGGACAGGTCCGACCTTC. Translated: CASITRTGPTF.

The CDR3 loop reads CASSSRQPGGEQYF. In nucleotides, the CDR3 is TGTGCCAGCAGCTCCCGACAACCTGGGGGCGAGCAGTACTTC. The V gene is TRBV7-9, the J gene TRBJ2-7; D assignment may be TRBD1 or TRBD2 (5 bases each). Trimming removed 4 bases at V and 6 bases at J, with 16 bases between. Looked up from germline, CDR1 is SEHNR and CDR2 is FQNEAQ (reference sequence). The CDR3 contains 14 residues.

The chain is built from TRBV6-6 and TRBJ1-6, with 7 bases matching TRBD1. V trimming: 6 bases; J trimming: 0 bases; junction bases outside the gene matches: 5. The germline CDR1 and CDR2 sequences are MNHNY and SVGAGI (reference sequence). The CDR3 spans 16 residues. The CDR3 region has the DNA TGTGCCAGCAGGCCGGGACAGTTCTCCTATAATTCACCCCTCCACTTT. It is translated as CASRPGQFSYNSPLHF.

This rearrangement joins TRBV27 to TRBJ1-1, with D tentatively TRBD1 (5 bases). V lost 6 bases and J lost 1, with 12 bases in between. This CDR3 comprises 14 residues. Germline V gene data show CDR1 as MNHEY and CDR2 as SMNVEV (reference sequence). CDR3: CASSPGRANTEAFF. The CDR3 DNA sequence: TGTGCCAGCAGCCCGGGACGGGCGAACACTGAAGCTTTCTTT.

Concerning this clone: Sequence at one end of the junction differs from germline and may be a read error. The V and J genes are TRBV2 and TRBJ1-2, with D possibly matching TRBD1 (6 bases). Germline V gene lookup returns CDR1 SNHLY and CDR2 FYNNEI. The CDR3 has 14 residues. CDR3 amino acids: CASSGGAGDYGYTF. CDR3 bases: TGTGCCAGCAGTGGAGGGGCAGGGGACTACGGCTACACCTTC.

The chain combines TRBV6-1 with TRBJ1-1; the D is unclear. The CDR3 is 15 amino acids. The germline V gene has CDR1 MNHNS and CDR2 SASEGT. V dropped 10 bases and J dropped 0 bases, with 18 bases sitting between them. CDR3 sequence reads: CATHPYRGLNTEAFF. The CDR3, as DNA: TGTGCCACCCACCCGTACCGCGGCTTGAACACTGAAGCTTTCTTT.